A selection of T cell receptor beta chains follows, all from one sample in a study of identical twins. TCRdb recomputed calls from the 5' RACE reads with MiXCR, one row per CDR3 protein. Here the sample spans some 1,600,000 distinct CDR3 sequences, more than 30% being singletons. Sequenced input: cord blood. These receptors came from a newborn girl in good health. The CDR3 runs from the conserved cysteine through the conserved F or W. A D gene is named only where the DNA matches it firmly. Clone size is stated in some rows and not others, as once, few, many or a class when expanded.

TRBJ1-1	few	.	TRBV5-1	TGCGCCAGCAGCCCGTTGACCGCTACCCTAATGAACACTGAAGCTTTCTTT	CASSPLTATLMNTEAFF
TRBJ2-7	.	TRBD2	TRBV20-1	TGCAGTGCTAGAGATCCCGGGACTAGCGGGGGATTCTACGAGCAGTACTTC	CSARDPGTSGGFYEQYF
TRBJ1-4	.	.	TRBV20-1	TGCAGTGCTAGAGATTTGGGGCGACAGGAAAAACTGTTTTTT	CSARDLGRQEKLFF
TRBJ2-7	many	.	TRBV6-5	TGTGCCAGCAGTTACAACACGATCCCTGGGGCCTACGAGCAGTACTTC	CASSYNTIPGAYEQYF
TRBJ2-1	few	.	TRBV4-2	TGTGCCAGCAGCCGCGGCCTTATGACGAATGAGCAGTTCTTC	CASSRGLMTNEQFF
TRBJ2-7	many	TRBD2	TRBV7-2	TGTGCCAGCAGCTTCGATACTAGCGGGATTTACGAGCAGTACTTC	CASSFDTSGIYEQYF
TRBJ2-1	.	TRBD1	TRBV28	TGTGCCAGCAGTTTTGGGACAGGGGGCTCCTACGAGCAGTTCTTC	CASSFGTGGSYEQFF
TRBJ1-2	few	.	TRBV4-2	TGTGCCAGCAGCCAAGAGGGGTTAGGTGGGTATGGCTACACCTTC	CASSQEGLGGYGYTF
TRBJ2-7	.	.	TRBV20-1	TGCAGTGCTAGGGTTCGGGGGATCTCCTACAATGAGCAGTACTTC	CSARVRGISYNEQYF
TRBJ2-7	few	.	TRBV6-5	TGTGCCAGCAGTTACGGCAGGGGTCCCTCCTACGAGCAGTACTTC	CASSYGRGPSYEQYF
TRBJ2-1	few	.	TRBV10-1	TGCGCCAGCACCCTAGGGGATATCGAGCAGTTCTTC	CASTLGDIEQFF
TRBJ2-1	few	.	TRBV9	TGTGCCAGCAGCGTAGGGGGGCTAGCGGACCGCTACAATGAGCAGTTCTTC	CASSVGGLADRYNEQFF
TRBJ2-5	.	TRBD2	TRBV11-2	TGTGCCAGCAGCGCCCTAGCGGGAGGGCCGGGGACCCAGTACTTC	CASSALAGGPGTQYF
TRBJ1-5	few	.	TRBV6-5	TGTGCCAGCAGTTACTCGTGGAGGGGGATCGGCAATCAGCCCCAGCATTTT	CASSYSWRGIGNQPQHF
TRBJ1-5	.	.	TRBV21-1	TGTGCCAGCAGCAAAGTTCGGGGGCATGGAGGTCAGCCCCAGCATTTT	CASSKVRGHGGQPQHF
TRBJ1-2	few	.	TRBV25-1	TGTGCCAGCAGTGAAGGAGGGAAGTATGGCTACACCTTC	CASSEGGKYGYTF
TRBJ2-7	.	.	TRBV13	TGTGCCAGCAGCTTAGAACAGAGATCCTACGAGCAGTACTTC	CASSLEQRSYEQYF
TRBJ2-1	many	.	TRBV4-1	TGTGCCAGCAGCCAAGAACGCGGCAATGAGCAGTTCTTC	CASSQERGNEQFF
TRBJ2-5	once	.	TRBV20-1	TGCAGTGCTAAGGGACCCGGGGGAGAGACCCAGTACTTC	CSAKGPGGETQYF
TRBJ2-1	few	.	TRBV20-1	TGCAGTGCTAGAGGGGGTGATTACAATGAGCAGTTCTTC	CSARGGDYNEQFF
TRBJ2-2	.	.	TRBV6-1	TGTGCCAGCAGTCCCCAGGGGGCTAGCGGCGGGGAGCTGTTTTTT	CASSPQGASGGELFF
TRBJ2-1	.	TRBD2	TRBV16	TGTGCCAGCAAGCAATCGGGGGAGGGCCCCCACAATGAGCAGTTCTTC	CASKQSGEGPHNEQFF
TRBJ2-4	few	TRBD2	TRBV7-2	TGTGCCAGCAGCTTAGGACTAGCGGGGGCAAACATTCAGTACTTC	CASSLGLAGANIQYF
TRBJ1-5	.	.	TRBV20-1	TGCAGTGCTAGTCCGTATAGCAATCGGCCCCAGCATTTT	CSASPYSNRPQHF
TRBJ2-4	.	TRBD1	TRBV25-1	TGTGCCAGCAGTGCCTCGGGACAGATAAACATTCAGTACTTC	CASSASGQINIQYF
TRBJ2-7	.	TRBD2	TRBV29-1	TGCAGCGTTGTCCTCCTAAAACTAGCGGGGGAGGCCTACGAGCAGTACTTC	CSVVLLKLAGEAYEQYF
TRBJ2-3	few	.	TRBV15	TGTGCCACCAGCAGTCTAGAACACACAGATACGCAGTATTTT	CATSSLEHTDTQYF